The 21 T cell receptor beta chains presented below share a single source sample, sequenced in a study of control samples from healthy donors and cancer patients. Some clones are missing from TCRdb's copy, which holds only in-frame ones; the method was immunoSEQ multiplex PCR. The repertoire holds more than 95,000 clones, with around 89% as singletons. Sample: PBMCs. The receptors come from a woman in her 50s with colorectal cancer.

This clone was picked up a small number of times. The rearrangement links TRBV10-3 to TRBJ1-1; TRBD1 aligns across 7 bases. The CDR3 sequence is 13 residues long. With V trimmed by 3 bases and J by 5 bases, 3 bases remained unmatched. Per the germline V gene, CDR1 is ENHRY and CDR2 is SYGVKD. The CDR3 coding sequence is TGTGCCATCAGTGACCACAGGGGAACTGAAGCTTTCTTT. Translating gives CAISDHRGTEAFF.

This chain joins TRBV28 and TRBJ2-7; 7 bases fit TRBD1. Germline CDR1 is MDHEN and CDR2 is SYDVKM. The CDR3 has 14 amino acids. Unmatched junction bases numbered 9, after V lost 5 bases and J lost 5 bases. The CDR3 sequence: CASSRVTGTHEQYF. In nucleotides, the CDR3 is TGTGCCAGCAGTAGGGTGACAGGGACCCACGAGCAGTACTTC. The full variable domain, with the rest looked up from reference TRBV28 and TRBJ2-7, is DVKVTQSSRYLVKRTGEKVFLECVQDMDHENMFWYRQDPGLGLRLIYFSYDVKMKEKGDIPEGYSVSREKKERFSLILESASTNQTSMYLCASSRVTGTHEQYFGPGTRLTVT.

The chain employs TRBV19 and TRBJ2-7; 7 positions agree with TRBD1. V trimming: 6 bases; J trimming: 1 base; junction bases outside the gene matches: 6. The CDR3 has 14 residues. The V gene's germline CDR1 is LNHDA and CDR2 SQIVND (reference sequence). CDR3 protein: CASSQQGLSYEQYF. The DNA of the CDR3 is TGTGCCAGTAGCCAACAGGGGTTATCCTACGAGCAGTACTTC.

As to this clone: Additional DNA sequences in this sample encode the identical CDR3. The J gene is TRBJ2-5, the V gene TRBV5-4; unclear D gene. The CDR3 spans 13 residues. CDR1 is SGHNT, CDR2 YYREEE, per germline (reference sequence). Trimming took off 0 bases at V and 0 bases at J, with 3 bases between the two ends. The CDR3 protein is CASSLDNQETQYF. DNA for the CDR3: TGTGCCAGCAGCTTGGACAACCAAGAGACCCAGTACTTC.

The rearrangement uses TRBV6-5 and TRBJ2-5; 8 nucleotides align to TRBD2. The germline CDR1 and CDR2 sequences are MNHEY and SVGAGI. Trimming cost V 4 bases and J 4 bases; bases outside gene matches: 11. CDR3 length equals 16 residues. The CDR3 sequence is CASSSPRAGAVETQYF. The CDR3 nucleotides are TGTGCCAGCAGTTCTCCCCGAGCGGGAGCTGTAGAGACCCAGTACTTC.

This chain joins TRBV7-9 and TRBJ1-5, with D perhaps matching TRBD1 (5 bases). V was clipped by 5 bases and J by 2 bases, with 10 bases between them. The V gene's germline CDR1 is SEHNR and CDR2 FQNEAQ (reference sequence). The length of the CDR3 is 14 residues. The CDR3 sequence is CASSRGDGNQPQHF. The CDR3 DNA follows: TGTGCCAGCAGCCGGGGGGATGGCAATCAGCCCCAGCATTTT.

Here the CDR3 DNA reads TGCGCCAGCAGTGAGCCGATAAGGACTGGAAGTGGGTCCTACGAGCAGTACTTC. It codes for CASSEPIRTGSGSYEQYF. The chain has TRBV10-2 and TRBJ2-7, with TRBD2 as a possible D gene (5 bases). V lost 2 bases and J lost 1, with 21 bases in between. The length of the CDR3 is 18 residues. The germline gives CDR1 WSHSY, CDR2 SAAADI.

The CDR3: CASSRPLREQYF. The CDR3 region has the DNA TGTGCCAGCAGCCGACCACTCCGCGAGCAGTACTTC. V usage is TRBV28 and J usage is TRBJ2-7, with unresolved D. Germline V lookup: CDR1 MDHEN, CDR2 SYDVKM. The CDR3 contains 12 residues. The V end lost 6 bases, the J end lost 6 bases, and 12 bases lay between the germline ends.

The genes are TRBV24-1 and TRBJ1-2; D call uncertain. There are 13 residues in the CDR3. Germline lookup yields CDR1 KGHDR and CDR2 SFDVKD. V lost 0 bases and J lost 6, with 7 bases in between. The CDR3 DNA sequence: TGTGCCACCAGTGATTTGGTCAGCCATGGCTACACCTTC. Amino acid sequence: CATSDLVSHGYTF.

The rearrangement links TRBV7-9 to TRBJ2-3; D possibly matches TRBD1 or TRBD2 (5 bases each). The CDR3 contains 16 residues. Trimming took off 5 bases at V and 5 bases at J, with 20 bases between the two ends. CDR1 and CDR2 (germline): SEHNR, FQNEAQ (reference sequence). CDR3 nucleotides: TGTGCCAGCAGCGACGCCAGGGATAGCGCAGGAGATACGCAGTATTTT. This sequence encodes CASSDARDSAGDTQYF.

The rearrangement joins TRBV7-9 to TRBJ2-2; the D is unclear. CDR1 is SEHNR, CDR2 FQNEAQ, per germline (reference sequence). The germline V and J ends were trimmed by 1 base and 3 bases, with 9 bases remaining between them. The CDR3 runs 15 residues. DNA for the CDR3: TGTGCCAGCAGCTTAGGGGTCCGGGACACCGGGGAGCTGTTTTTT. It codes for CASSLGVRDTGELFF.

The genes are TRBV13 and TRBJ1-1; 10 bases map to TRBD1. This CDR3 contains 17 residues. The J segment lost 10 bases and the V segment lost 5 bases, leaving 19 bases of the junction unmatched. Germline loops: CDR1 PRHDT, CDR2 FYEKMQ (reference sequence). The CDR3 DNA sequence: TGTGCCAGCAGCCCGTATCTTGGGACAGGGGTCTATCCGGGAGCTTTCTTT. It is translated as CASSPYLGTGVYPGAFF.

The V gene is TRBV9, the J gene TRBJ1-1; perhaps TRBD1 as D (5 bases). The V end was cut by 4 bases, the J end by 7 bases, with 17 bases between. This CDR3 is built from 14 residues. Germline loops: CDR1 SGDLS, CDR2 YYNGEE. The CDR3 bases are TGTGCCAGCAGCAATCGACAGATTCCGGATGAAGCTTTCTTT. Translating gives CASSNRQIPDEAFF.

V usage is TRBV2 and J usage is TRBJ2-5, with 9 nucleotides matching TRBD1. Germline V CDR1 and CDR2: SNHLY, FYNNEI. CDR3 length equals 14 residues. V lost 6 bases and J lost 7; bases outside the gene matches: 9. CDR3 nucleotide sequence: TGTGCCAGCAGCCCGGGACAGGGAGTAGGGACCCAGTACTTC. This gives the protein CASSPGQGVGTQYF. Based on the CDR3 plus reference TRBV2 and TRBJ2-5, the full variable domain is EPEVTQTPSHQVTQMGQEVILRCVPISNHLYFYWYRQILGQKVEFLVSFYNNEISEKSEIFDDQFSVERPDGSNFTLKIRSTKLEDSAMYFCASSPGQGVGTQYFGPGTRLLVL.

This CDR3 reads CASSEGTGNTIYF. The CDR3 DNA sequence: TGTGCCAGTTCGGAGGGGACTGGAAACACCATATATTTT. The chain joins TRBV12-3 or TRBV12-4 to TRBJ1-3, with D possibly TRBD1 on 5 matching bases. Trimming took 9 bases from V and 2 from J, leaving 11 bases between them. The CDR3 runs to 13 residues.

The chain is built from TRBV27 and TRBJ1-2; no firm D call. Germline lookup yields CDR1 MNHEY and CDR2 SMNVEV (reference sequence). This CDR3 comprises 17 residues. V was shortened by 5 bases and J by 0 bases, with 19 bases between the two germline ends. DNA for the CDR3: TGTGCCAGCAGTCCCCCCCCGGCGGACGTCTCTAACTATGGCTACACCTTC. It translates to CASSPPPADVSNYGYTF.

This chain links TRBV5-1 with TRBJ1-4; no reliable D call. Trimming removed 4 bases at V and 0 bases at J, with 16 bases between. The CDR3 runs 17 residues. The germline V gene encodes CDR1 SGHRS and CDR2 YFSETQ. CDR3 in amino acids: CASSPLIRVATNEKLFF. The CDR3 bases are TGCGCCAGCAGCCCATTGATCCGGGTAGCAACTAATGAAAAACTGTTTTTT.

Notes on this clone: Other DNA sequences from this sample encode an identical CDR3 as well. The rearrangement joins TRBV3-1 (or the pseudogene TRBV3-2) to TRBJ2-5, with D possibly being TRBD2 (5 bases). V was shortened by 1 base and J by 0 bases, with 6 bases between the two germline ends. The CDR3 is 14 residues long. Germline CDR1 reads LGHDT; CDR2 reads YNNKEL (reference sequence). The CDR3 sequence: CASSQGGYQETQYF. The CDR3 DNA sequence: TGTGCCAGCAGCCAAGGCGGGTACCAAGAGACCCAGTACTTC.

The chain is built from TRBV11-2 and TRBJ2-2; 8 bases fit TRBD1. The length of the CDR3 is 15 residues. Germline values: CDR1 SGHAT, CDR2 FQNNGV. V was clipped by 4 bases and J by 1 base; unmatched bases: 2. CDR3 in amino acids: CASSSGTGNTGELFF. The CDR3 nucleotides are TGTGCCAGCAGCTCCGGGACAGGGAACACCGGGGAGCTGTTTTTT. Filled out from reference TRBV11-2 and TRBJ2-2, the complete variable domain reads EAGVAQSPRYKIIEKRQSVAFWCNPISGHATLYWYQQILGQGPKLLIQFQNNGVVDDSQLPKDRFSAERLKGVDSTLKIQPAKLEDSAVYLCASSSGTGNTGELFFGEGSRLTVL.

The chain combines TRBV7-2 with TRBJ1-6; 8 bases are a match to TRBD1. The CDR3 is 16 residues long. Germline CDR1 and CDR2: SGHTA and FQGNSA. V gave up 5 bases and J gave up 5 bases; unmatched junction bases: 8. The CDR3 is CASSPGTGIHNSPLHF. CDR3 coding DNA: TGTGCCAGCAGCCCCGGGACAGGAATTCATAATTCACCCCTCCACTTT.

The genes are TRBV7-2 and TRBJ1-5; D possibly corresponds to TRBD1 (5 bases). Trimming shortened V by 5 bases and J by 5 bases, and 13 bases separated the two germline ends. CDR1 is SGHTA and CDR2 is FQGNSA in the germline V gene. The CDR3 sequence is 14 residues long. As DNA, the CDR3 is TGTGCCAGCAGCCTTCGGGGGGGTCATCAGCCCCAGCATTTT. Protein sequence: CASSLRGGHQPQHF.